This T cell receptor (beta chain) was recorded in a study of blood T cell repertoires in COVID-19. The CDR3 loop spans 13 amino acids. V was shortened by 2 bases and J by 1 base, with 6 bases between the two germline ends. The V gene's germline CDR1 is SGHRS and CDR2 YFSETQ. The repertoire was sequenced with immunoSEQ multiplex PCR; TCRdb's copy has only in-frame clones and lacks some. The repertoire holds around 300,000 clones, with over 70% as singletons. What the recovered Cohort 3 donors had was two negative PCRs, clearance, or symptom resolution. The sequencing input was PBMCs or T cells enriched from blood (not recorded which). The chain is built from TRBV5-1 and TRBJ1-1; no clear D. This TCR derives from a man aged 30 to 45 who had recovered from COVID-19. The CDR3 reads CASSFPSNTEAFF. DNA of the CDR3: TGCGCCAGCAGCTTTCCGTCGAACACTGAAGCTTTCTTT.